The source of this T cell receptor (beta chain) is a study of shared clonotypes between healthy human individuals (dated by TCRdb to 2018 to 2021). Turning to the overall study: A few men and two women, aged 18 to 49 years, made up the cohort. To increase sequencing depth and limit assay-specific biases, different laboratories used diverse techniques to prepare libraries and sequence TCR repertoires. For each donor, three plates each were used for CD4 naive and CD4 memory, two plates were used for CD8 naive, and one plate was used for CD8 memory. To estimate repertoire size and how much clonotypes are shared between individuals, the study performed deep sequencing of blood TCR repertoires from 4 to 6 healthy adults. Per donor, leukapheresis produced somewhere between about 0.8 and 9 billion PBMCs.

Measured from the cysteine to the phenylalanine, the CDR3 is 16 residues long. Only CDR3 DNA remains: 48 bases, in frame from the first base. V loses 4 bases at its end and J loses 5 bases; junction bases beyond the gene matches: 7. Sequences SGHTA (CDR1) and FQGNSA (CDR2) are obtained from the germline V gene. Notes on this clone: It lacks a known antigen. No base quality values were provided; no much bigger clone lies one nucleotide off.

Healthy HIV-negative adults with no recently reported acute infections or vaccinations were included as donors. Every donor was a Caucasian adult residing in Nashville, Tennessee, USA. Magnetic negative selection was used to enrich CD4+ T cells, after which naive cells were positively selected on CD45RA and the negative fraction became the memory subset. Blood was collected by leukapheresis, and PBMCs were isolated by Ficoll-Histopaque density gradient centrifugation and then cryopreserved in liquid nitrogen vapor phase. Purity and quantity of every magnetically sorted T cell population were checked by analytical flow cytometry. Each sorted fraction had its genomic DNA isolated and then quantified by UV absorbance on a Nanodrop 2000c. Using the deep immunoSEQ assay, TCR CDR3 regions were amplified from genomic DNA by multiplex PCR. For each cell subset, the extracted genomic DNA was distributed evenly across all wells of several immunoSEQ 96-well plates, and each plate served as one replicate. For sorted subsets, 200 to 250 ng genomic DNA, equal to tens of thousands of T cell genomes, was loaded into each replicate PCR. Purified libraries were measured with a Qubit 3.0 fluorometer, size-checked on a Bioanalyzer 2100, and measured again with the KAPA Library Quantification kit. Every immunoSEQ 96-well plate was sequenced on a separate single-read 150-cycle Illumina NextSeq 550 flow cell. The authors processed their data as follows. Because the immunoSEQ output held only junctional sequences and lacked quality scores, the filtering could not match the filtering applied to full-length reads. Sequences were annotated with PyIR, a Python wrapper for IgBLAST v1.9, and V/J genes and CDR3 were assigned using IMGT germline references. Reads with weak V/J assignments (E-value above 1e-6), missing CDR3, stop codons, out-of-frame junctions, or ambiguous translated residues were removed. V3J clonotypes were defined as sequences sharing an identical inferred V gene, J gene, and CDR3 amino acid sequence. Percentage overlap between repertoires was computed as shared unique clonotypes divided by the size of the smaller repertoire. RTK rarefaction, the Chao1 estimator, and Recon v2.1 estimates of unobserved clonotypes were used to assess repertoire richness. OLGA was used to compute generation probabilities for all TCRbeta clonotypes that the gDNA method yielded from a handful of donors. The clones in this table, taken by TCRdb from immuneACCESS, are in-frame only. Not every clone is retained; where verified, under half of the shortfall comes from an unresolved V gene, and the cause of the rest is unknown. D and trimming come from the DNA, and the V and J calls and clone size come from that table. This sample has over 1.4 million clones in its table, and over 95% of those were observed once. Approximately 1.1% of the sample belongs to the ten largest clones.

The study at large found these results: Estimated clonotype richness was generally larger for naive than for memory subsets. Clonotypes shared by all four sorted-subset donors showed higher generation probabilities than non-shared clonotypes. Across four donors, 5% to 6% of naive CD4, roughly 3.5% of naive CD8, under 2.5% of memory CD4, and about 0.4% of memory CD8 clonotypes were shared. Even with the large sequencing depth, rarefaction of the sorted-subset datasets indicated that sequencing was incomplete. The genetic and exposure-history diversity represented was limited by the small number of donors. Pairwise subsampling led to the expectation that sequencing depth would affect the degree of clonotype sharing among donors. Sampling was restricted to blood, and TCR repertoires in tissues likely differ from the TCR repertoires found in blood.

This TCR was sampled from a man aged 30 to 45 in good health. The sequencing sample was made of naive CD4+ T cells sorted from blood. The sample's cell subset or site label is to be understood as: CD45RA+ positively selected. The chain was built from TRBV7-2 and TRBJ2-5; 13 bases in the junction line up with TRBD2. The base sequence is TGTGCCAGCAGCTCCACCACTAGCGGGAGGGCGGAGACCCAGTACTTC. This is translated as CASSSTTSGRAETQYF.